These T cell receptor beta chains were read from a single sample in a study of cytomegalovirus exposure and HLA in healthy donors. Here immunoSEQ multiplex PCR was the method, and the copy in TCRdb shows in-frame clones only, minus some. The top ten hold nearly 8.5% of the sample, which has over 150,000 clones, roughly 80% seen once. Sequencing used PBMCs. The origin of the receptors is a male donor in good health and CMV-seropositive. The CDR3 runs from the conserved cysteine through the conserved F or W. The D gene is left open where the match is weak. Not all rows give a size; the values are once, few, many and, for expanded clones, a class.

V gene: TRBV19
D gene: .
J gene: TRBJ1-1
clone size: .
CDR3 DNA: TGTGCCAGTAGTTTTATATTGGGCCAGGGTTACACTGAAGCTTTCTTT
CDR3 protein: CASSFILGQGYTEAFF

V gene: TRBV12-5
D gene: TRBD2
J gene: TRBJ2-5
clone size: .
CDR3 DNA: TGTGCTAGTGGTTTAGGACTAGCGGGTTGGGAGACCCAGTACTTC
CDR3 protein: CASGLGLAGWETQYF

V gene: TRBV7-7
D gene: TRBD1
J gene: TRBJ2-1
clone size: .
CDR3 DNA: TGTGCCAGCAGCCCCGGGACAGGGGGCTCCTACAATGAGCAGTTCTTC
CDR3 protein: CASSPGTGGSYNEQFF

V gene: TRBV6-5
D gene: .
J gene: TRBJ2-7
clone size: few
CDR3 DNA: TGTGCCAGCAGTTACTCGTTGACATTAAAAACCTACGAGCAGTACTTC
CDR3 protein: CASSYSLTLKTYEQYF

V gene: TRBV30
D gene: .
J gene: TRBJ1-3
clone size: .
CDR3 DNA: TGTGCCTGGACGGACAGCCTTCACTCTGGAAACACCATATATTTT
CDR3 protein: CAWTDSLHSGNTIYF

V gene: TRBV6-5
D gene: TRBD1
J gene: TRBJ1-3
clone size: .
CDR3 DNA: TGTGCCAGCAGGTCCGGGACAGGGTACACCATATATTTT
CDR3 protein: CASRSGTGYTIYF

V gene: TRBV5-1
D gene: .
J gene: TRBJ2-5
clone size: .
CDR3 DNA: TGCGCCAGCAGCAACCAGGGTGACGTGGAGACCCAGTACTTC
CDR3 protein: CASSNQGDVETQYF

V gene: TRBV7-6
D gene: TRBD2
J gene: TRBJ2-1
clone size: .
CDR3 DNA: TGTGCCAGCAGCTTAGTACCGGGAGGAGACTACAATGAGCAGTTCTTC
CDR3 protein: CASSLVPGGDYNEQFF

V gene: TRBV27
D gene: .
J gene: TRBJ1-4
clone size: .
CDR3 DNA: TGTGCCAGCAGTTTAAAACCTTTTTCGGGGAATCGTGCTAATGAAAAACTGTTTTTT
CDR3 protein: CASSLKPFSGNRANEKLFF

V gene: TRBV5-1
D gene: TRBD1
J gene: TRBJ1-1
clone size: few
CDR3 DNA: TGCGCCAGCAGCACGGGACAGGCGAACACTGAAGCTTTCTTT
CDR3 protein: CASSTGQANTEAFF

V gene: TRBV2
D gene: .
J gene: TRBJ2-7
clone size: .
CDR3 DNA: TGTGCCAGCAGTCCCCGGGCGGGCCTTCCCTACGAGCAGTACTTC
CDR3 protein: CASSPRAGLPYEQYF

V gene: TRBV7-2
D gene: .
J gene: TRBJ1-2
clone size: .
CDR3 DNA: TGTGCCAGCACCCCAACATGGGGCCCCTCCCTGGGCTACACCTTC
CDR3 protein: CASTPTWGPSLGYTF

V gene: TRBV6-6
D gene: .
J gene: TRBJ2-7
clone size: once
CDR3 DNA: TGTGCCAGCAGTTACCTACAGCAGTCCTACGAGCAGTACTTC
CDR3 protein: CASSYLQQSYEQYF

V gene: TRBV21-1
D gene: .
J gene: TRBJ2-5
clone size: once
CDR3 DNA: TGTGCCAGCAGCAAAGAACGGGAAGAGACCCAGTACTTC
CDR3 protein: CASSKEREETQYF

V gene: TRBV5-1
D gene: .
J gene: TRBJ2-5
clone size: .
CDR3 DNA: TGCGCCAGCAGCCCGTACGGGACAAAACTAGGTGAGCAGTACTTC
CDR3 protein: CASSPYGTKLGEQYF

V gene: TRBV2
D gene: .
J gene: TRBJ2-7
clone size: .
CDR3 DNA: TGTGCCATCACCCGGACAAGGGGGATCAACGAGCAGTACTTC
CDR3 protein: CAITRTRGINEQYF

V gene: TRBV7-8
D gene: .
J gene: TRBJ2-7
clone size: .
CDR3 DNA: TGTGCCAGCAGCTTAGGTTTCCAGGGTTACGAGCAGTACTTC
CDR3 protein: CASSLGFQGYEQYF

V gene: TRBV28
D gene: TRBD1
J gene: TRBJ1-5
clone size: .
CDR3 DNA: TGTGCCAGCAGTTACGCGGGACAGGGGGGTCGTCAGCCCCAGCATTTT
CDR3 protein: CASSYAGQGGRQPQHF

V gene: TRBV6-5
D gene: .
J gene: TRBJ1-6
clone size: .
CDR3 DNA: TGTGCCAGCACAAACAGGTTCGGGAATTCACCCCTCCACTTT
CDR3 protein: CASTNRFGNSPLHF

V gene: TRBV14
D gene: TRBD2
J gene: TRBJ2-1
clone size: .
CDR3 DNA: TGTGCCAGCAGCCGAAGCGGGACCAGCTCCTACAATGAGCAGTTCTTC
CDR3 protein: CASSRSGTSSYNEQFF

V gene: TRBV9
D gene: TRBD2
J gene: TRBJ2-3
clone size: .
CDR3 DNA: TGTGCCAGCAGCGTTCCGGGACTAGCGGTCACAGATACGCAGTATTTT
CDR3 protein: CASSVPGLAVTDTQYF

V gene: TRBV6-5
D gene: .
J gene: TRBJ2-3
clone size: .
CDR3 DNA: TGTGCCAGCAGTTACGAGGGACACAGCACAGATACGCAGTATTTT
CDR3 protein: CASSYEGHSTDTQYF

V gene: TRBV5-4
D gene: .
J gene: TRBJ2-7
clone size: .
CDR3 DNA: TGTGCCAGCAGCTTGCCCGGAGCCTACGAGCAGTACTTC
CDR3 protein: CASSLPGAYEQYF

V gene: TRBV28
D gene: TRBD1
J gene: TRBJ1-2
clone size: .
CDR3 DNA: TGTGCCAGCAGGACGACAGGGGACCATACTACTAACTATGGCTACACCTTC
CDR3 protein: CASRTTGDHTTNYGYTF

V gene: TRBV7-9
D gene: .
J gene: TRBJ2-1
clone size: .
CDR3 DNA: TGTGCCAGCAGCTTCCGGACGGGGAACGAGCAGTTCTTC
CDR3 protein: CASSFRTGNEQFF

V gene: TRBV9
D gene: .
J gene: TRBJ1-2
clone size: .
CDR3 DNA: TGTGCCAGCAGCGTAGGCCGGGACTATGGCTACACCTTC
CDR3 protein: CASSVGRDYGYTF

V gene: TRBV7-8
D gene: .
J gene: TRBJ1-4
clone size: .
CDR3 DNA: TGTGCCAGCAGCCAAGGGCGACCAGGGAAGACTGGTGAAAAACTGTTTTTT
CDR3 protein: CASSQGRPGKTGEKLFF

V gene: TRBV5-1
D gene: TRBD2
J gene: TRBJ2-7
clone size: .
CDR3 DNA: TGCGCCAGCAGCTCCGGGACTAGCCATACCGAGCAGTACTTC
CDR3 protein: CASSSGTSHTEQYF

V gene: TRBV10-2
D gene: .
J gene: TRBJ1-2
clone size: .
CDR3 DNA: TGCGCCAGCAGTTTAACAGGGAACTATGGCTACACCTTC
CDR3 protein: CASSLTGNYGYTF

V gene: TRBV19
D gene: TRBD1
J gene: TRBJ1-1
clone size: .
CDR3 DNA: TGTGCCAGTAGTATAGTTCCCGTTGGACAGGGGTATGAAGCTTTCTTT
CDR3 protein: CASSIVPVGQGYEAFF

V gene: TRBV5-8
D gene: TRBD1
J gene: TRBJ2-7
clone size: few
CDR3 DNA: TGTGCCAGCAGCTGGACAGGGGGCTGGGAGCAGTACTTC
CDR3 protein: CASSWTGGWEQYF

V gene: TRBV11-2
D gene: .
J gene: TRBJ1-2
clone size: .
CDR3 DNA: TGTGCCAGCAGCTTAGCGAGTGCTTCCTATGGCTACACCTTC
CDR3 protein: CASSLASASYGYTF

V gene: TRBV9
D gene: .
J gene: TRBJ2-2
clone size: few
CDR3 DNA: TGTGCCAGCAGCCTCCGGGGGAACACCGGGGAGCTGTTTTTT
CDR3 protein: CASSLRGNTGELFF

V gene: TRBV14
D gene: .
J gene: TRBJ1-2
clone size: .
CDR3 DNA: TGTGCCAGCAGCCAACTCAGCGGGGATGGCTACACCTTC
CDR3 protein: CASSQLSGDGYTF

V gene: TRBV7-6
D gene: .
J gene: TRBJ1-1
clone size: .
CDR3 DNA: TGTGCCAGCAGCAAGACAGTGAACACTGAAGCTTTCTTT
CDR3 protein: CASSKTVNTEAFF

V gene: TRBV7-2
D gene: TRBD2
J gene: TRBJ2-7
clone size: .
CDR3 DNA: TGTGCCAGCAGCCCACGGACTAGCGGAGTGAGAATCTACGAGCAGTACTTC
CDR3 protein: CASSPRTSGVRIYEQYF

V gene: TRBV6-6
D gene: TRBD2
J gene: TRBJ2-7
clone size: few
CDR3 DNA: TGTGCCAGCAGCCTTACTAGCGGGGGAACCTACGAGCAGTACTTC
CDR3 protein: CASSLTSGGTYEQYF

V gene: TRBV10-3
D gene: TRBD1
J gene: TRBJ2-5
clone size: .
CDR3 DNA: TGTGCCATCAGTGAGTCCGGGACAGCGAAAGAGACCCAGTACTTC
CDR3 protein: CAISESGTAKETQYF

V gene: TRBV30
D gene: .
J gene: TRBJ1-5
clone size: .
CDR3 DNA: TGTGCCTGGAGTGCACCCCCGCCAAGGAGTCAGCCCCAGCATTTT
CDR3 protein: CAWSAPPPRSQPQHF

V gene: TRBV5-1
D gene: TRBD2
J gene: TRBJ2-3
clone size: .
CDR3 DNA: TGCGCCAGCATGCTAGCGGGGGCAGATACGCAGTATTTT
CDR3 protein: CASMLAGADTQYF

V gene: TRBV6-5
D gene: TRBD1
J gene: TRBJ2-2
clone size: .
CDR3 DNA: TGTGCCAGCAGTAGACAGGGGGCGAGTACCGGGGAGCTGTTTTTT
CDR3 protein: CASSRQGASTGELFF

V gene: TRBV10-1
D gene: TRBD2
J gene: TRBJ2-1
clone size: .
CDR3 DNA: TGCGCCAGCAGTGAAACTAGCGGGTCCCGACTAAGCTCCTACAATGAGCAGTTCTTC
CDR3 protein: CASSETSGSRLSSYNEQFF

V gene: TRBV28
D gene: .
J gene: TRBJ1-2
clone size: .
CDR3 DNA: TGTGCCAGCAGTTCGACAGACCGGGGCTACACCTTC
CDR3 protein: CASSSTDRGYTF

V gene: TRBV28
D gene: .
J gene: TRBJ2-7
clone size: .
CDR3 DNA: TGTGCCAGCAGTCCCCCCCGGGACGAGCAGTACTTC
CDR3 protein: CASSPPRDEQYF

V gene: TRBV5-1
D gene: TRBD2
J gene: TRBJ2-7
clone size: .
CDR3 DNA: TGCGCCAGCAGCTTTGACGGGGGGTCCTACGAGCAGTACTTC
CDR3 protein: CASSFDGGSYEQYF

V gene: TRBV6-5
D gene: .
J gene: TRBJ2-5
clone size: .
CDR3 DNA: TGTGCCAGCAGTTCCTTGGACAGCTCGGGCCAGTACTTC
CDR3 protein: CASSSLDSSGQYF

V gene: TRBV5-4
D gene: TRBD1
J gene: TRBJ2-1
clone size: .
CDR3 DNA: TGTGCCAGCAGCTTGCCCAGGGGGAACTACAATGAGCAGTTCTTC
CDR3 protein: CASSLPRGNYNEQFF

V gene: TRBV7-2
D gene: .
J gene: TRBJ2-4
clone size: .
CDR3 DNA: TGTGCCAGCAGCTTTTACACCGGGGCCAAAAACATTCAGTACTTC
CDR3 protein: CASSFYTGAKNIQYF

V gene: TRBV7-7
D gene: TRBD2
J gene: TRBJ2-5
clone size: few
CDR3 DNA: TGTGCCAGCAGCGTGGCTAGCGGGGGTCTACTTGAGACCCAGTACTTC
CDR3 protein: CASSVASGGLLETQYF

V gene: TRBV18
D gene: TRBD2
J gene: TRBJ2-7
clone size: .
CDR3 DNA: TGTGCCAGCTCACCTAGCGGGACCCCCTCCTACGAGCAGTACTTC
CDR3 protein: CASSPSGTPSYEQYF

V gene: TRBV7-9
D gene: .
J gene: TRBJ1-2
clone size: .
CDR3 DNA: TGTGCCAGCAGCTTAGTGGGACTCCCAGGCTATGGCTACACCTTC
CDR3 protein: CASSLVGLPGYGYTF

V gene: TRBV7-8
D gene: TRBD1
J gene: TRBJ1-1
clone size: .
CDR3 DNA: TGTGCCAGCAGCCGTGACAGGGGGAACACTGAAGCTTTCTTT
CDR3 protein: CASSRDRGNTEAFF

V gene: TRBV20-1
D gene: TRBD2
J gene: TRBJ2-7
clone size: .
CDR3 DNA: TGCAGTGCTCGGACTAGTAACGAGCAGTACTTC
CDR3 protein: CSARTSNEQYF

V gene: TRBV13
D gene: TRBD1
J gene: TRBJ2-7
clone size: .
CDR3 DNA: TGTGCCAGCCGCAGACAGGGGGCTAACGAGCAGTACTTC
CDR3 protein: CASRRQGANEQYF

V gene: TRBV2
D gene: .
J gene: TRBJ1-5
clone size: .
CDR3 DNA: TGTGCCAGCAGTGACAGGGGTCCGGGGCCCCAGCATTTT
CDR3 protein: CASSDRGPGPQHF